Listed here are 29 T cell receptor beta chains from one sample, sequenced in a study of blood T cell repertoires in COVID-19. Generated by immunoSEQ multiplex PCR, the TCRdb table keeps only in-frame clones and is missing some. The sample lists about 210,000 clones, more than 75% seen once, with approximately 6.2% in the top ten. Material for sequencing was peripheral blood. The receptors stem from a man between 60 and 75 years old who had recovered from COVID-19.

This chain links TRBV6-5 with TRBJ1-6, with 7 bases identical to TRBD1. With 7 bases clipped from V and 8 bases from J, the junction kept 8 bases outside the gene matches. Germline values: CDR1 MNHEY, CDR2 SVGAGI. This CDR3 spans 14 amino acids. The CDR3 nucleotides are TGTGCCAGCACCCCAACAGGGGTGGATTCACCCCTCCACTTT. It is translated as CASTPTGVDSPLHF.

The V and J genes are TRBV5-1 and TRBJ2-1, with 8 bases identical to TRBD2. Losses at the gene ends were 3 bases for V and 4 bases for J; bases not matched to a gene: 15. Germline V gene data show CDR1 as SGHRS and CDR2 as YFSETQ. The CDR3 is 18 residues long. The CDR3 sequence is CASSSAGGPGTRYNEQFF. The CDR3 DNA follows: TGCGCCAGCAGCTCAGCCGGGGGGCCCGGGACTAGATACAATGAGCAGTTCTTC.

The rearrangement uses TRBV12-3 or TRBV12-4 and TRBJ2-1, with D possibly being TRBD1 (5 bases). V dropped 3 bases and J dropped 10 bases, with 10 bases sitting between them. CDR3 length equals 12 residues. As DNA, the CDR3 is TGTGCCAGCAGTTTCCCCGGACAAGAGCAGTTCTTC. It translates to CASSFPGQEQFF.

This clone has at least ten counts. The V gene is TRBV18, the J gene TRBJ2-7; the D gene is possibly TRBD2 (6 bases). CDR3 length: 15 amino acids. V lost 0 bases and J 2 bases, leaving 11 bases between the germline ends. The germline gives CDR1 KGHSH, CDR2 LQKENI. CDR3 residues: CASSPPARTTYEQYF. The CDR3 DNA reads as TGTGCCAGCTCACCACCCGCGCGGACTACCTACGAGCAGTACTTC.

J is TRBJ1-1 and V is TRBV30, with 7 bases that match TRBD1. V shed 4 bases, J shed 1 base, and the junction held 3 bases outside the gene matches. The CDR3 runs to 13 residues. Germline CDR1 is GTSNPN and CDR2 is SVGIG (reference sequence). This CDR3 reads CAWTRDRNTEAFF. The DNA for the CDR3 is TGTGCCTGGACCCGGGACAGGAACACTGAAGCTTTCTTT.

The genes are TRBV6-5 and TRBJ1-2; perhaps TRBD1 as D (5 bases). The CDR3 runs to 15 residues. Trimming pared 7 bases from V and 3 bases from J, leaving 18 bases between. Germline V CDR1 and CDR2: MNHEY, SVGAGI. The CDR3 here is CASTHWAGTDYGYTF. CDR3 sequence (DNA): TGTGCCAGCACCCACTGGGCGGGGACGGACTATGGCTACACCTTC.

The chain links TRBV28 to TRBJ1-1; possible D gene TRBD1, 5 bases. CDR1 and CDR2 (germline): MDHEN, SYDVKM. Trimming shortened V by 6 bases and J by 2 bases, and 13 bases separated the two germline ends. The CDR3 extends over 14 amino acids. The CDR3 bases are TGTGCCAGCAGGCCCTGGGGCGATAACACTGAAGCTTTCTTT. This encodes CASRPWGDNTEAFF.

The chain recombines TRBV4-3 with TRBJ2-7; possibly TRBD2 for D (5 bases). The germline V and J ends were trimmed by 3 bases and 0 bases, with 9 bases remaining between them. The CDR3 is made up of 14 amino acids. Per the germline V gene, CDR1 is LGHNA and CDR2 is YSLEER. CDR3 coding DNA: TGCGCCAGCAGCCATGTAGCGAGCTCCTACGAGCAGTACTTC. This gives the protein CASSHVASSYEQYF.

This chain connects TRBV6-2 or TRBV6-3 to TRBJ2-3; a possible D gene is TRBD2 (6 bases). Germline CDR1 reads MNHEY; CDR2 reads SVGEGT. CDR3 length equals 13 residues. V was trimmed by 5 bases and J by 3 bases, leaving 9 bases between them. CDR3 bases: TGTGCCAGCAGTCTAGCGAAAACAGATACGCAGTATTTT. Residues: CASSLAKTDTQYF.

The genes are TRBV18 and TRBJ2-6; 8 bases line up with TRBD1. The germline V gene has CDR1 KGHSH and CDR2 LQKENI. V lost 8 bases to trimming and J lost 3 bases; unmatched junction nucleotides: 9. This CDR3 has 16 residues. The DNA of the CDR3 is TGTGCCAGCCGGACAGGGAGCCCAAGTGGGGCCAACGTCCTGACTTTC. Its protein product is CASRTGSPSGANVLTF.

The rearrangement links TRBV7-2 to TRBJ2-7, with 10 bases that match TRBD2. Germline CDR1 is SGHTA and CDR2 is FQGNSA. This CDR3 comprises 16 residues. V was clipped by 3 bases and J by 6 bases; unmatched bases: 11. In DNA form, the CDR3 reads TGTGCCAGCAGCTTTAGGGTGGCTAGCGGGAGAATCGAGCAGTACTTC. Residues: CASSFRVASGRIEQYF.

In DNA, the CDR3 is TGTGCCAGCACCGTTTTGGGTGCTAGCGGAAAGGATGGGGACAAGTACAATGAGCAGTTCTTC. Its protein product is CASTVLGASGKDGDKYNEQFF. The chain employs TRBV28 and TRBJ2-1; D may be TRBD2 (7 bases). The V gene's germline CDR1 is MDHEN and CDR2 SYDVKM. The CDR3 extends over 21 amino acids. V gave up 7 bases and J gave up 4 bases, with 35 bases separating them.

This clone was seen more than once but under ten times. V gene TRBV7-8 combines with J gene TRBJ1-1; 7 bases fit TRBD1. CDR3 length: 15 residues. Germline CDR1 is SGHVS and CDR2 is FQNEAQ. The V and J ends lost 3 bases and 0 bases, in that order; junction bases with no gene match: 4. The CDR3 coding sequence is TGTGCCAGCAGCTTGGACAGGTCGATGAACACTGAAGCTTTCTTT. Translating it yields CASSLDRSMNTEAFF. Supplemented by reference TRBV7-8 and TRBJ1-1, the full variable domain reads GAGVSQSPRYKVAKRGQDVALRCDPISGHVSLFWYQQALGQGPEFLTYFQNEAQLDKSGLPSDRFFAERPEGSVSTLKIQRTQQEDSAVYLCASSLDRSMNTEAFFGQGTRLTVV.

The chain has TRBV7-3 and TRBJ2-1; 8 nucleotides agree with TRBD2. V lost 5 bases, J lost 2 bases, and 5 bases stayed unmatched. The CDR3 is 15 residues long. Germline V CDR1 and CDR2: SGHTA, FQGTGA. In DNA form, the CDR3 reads TGTGCCAGCAGCCCCGGGGGGGGGCCCTACAATGAGCAGTTCTTC. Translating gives CASSPGGGPYNEQFF.

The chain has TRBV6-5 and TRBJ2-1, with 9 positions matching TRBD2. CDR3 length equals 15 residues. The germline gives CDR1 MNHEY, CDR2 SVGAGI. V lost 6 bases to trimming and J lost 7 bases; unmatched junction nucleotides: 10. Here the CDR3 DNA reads TGTGCCAGCAGCGTGACTAGCGGAGTAGGGAATGAGCAGTTCTTC. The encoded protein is CASSVTSGVGNEQFF.

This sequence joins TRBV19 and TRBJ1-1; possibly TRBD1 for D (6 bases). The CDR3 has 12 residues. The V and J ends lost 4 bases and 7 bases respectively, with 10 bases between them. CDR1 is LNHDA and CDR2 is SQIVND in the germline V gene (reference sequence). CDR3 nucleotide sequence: TGTGCCAGTAGTACATTGGACAGTGAAGCTTTCTTT. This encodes CASSTLDSEAFF.

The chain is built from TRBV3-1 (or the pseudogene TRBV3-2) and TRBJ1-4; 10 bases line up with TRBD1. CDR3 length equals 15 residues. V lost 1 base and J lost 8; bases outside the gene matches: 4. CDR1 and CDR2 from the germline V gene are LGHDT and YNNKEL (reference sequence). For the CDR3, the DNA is TGTGCCAGCAGCCAAGGGGGACAGGGGAAGGAAAAACTGTTTTTT. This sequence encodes CASSQGGQGKEKLFF.

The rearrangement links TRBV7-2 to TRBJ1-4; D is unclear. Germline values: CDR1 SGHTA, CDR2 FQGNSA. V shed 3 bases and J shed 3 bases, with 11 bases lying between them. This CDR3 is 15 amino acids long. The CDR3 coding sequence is TGTGCCAGCAGCTTGTCAACGGACTCTAATGAAAAACTGTTTTTT. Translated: CASSLSTDSNEKLFF. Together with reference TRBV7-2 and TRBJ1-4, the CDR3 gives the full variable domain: GAGVSQSPSNKVTEKGKDVELRCDPISGHTALYWYRQSLGQGLEFLIYFQGNSAPDKSGLPSDRFSAERTGGSVSTLTIQRTQQEDSAVYLCASSLSTDSNEKLFFGSGTQLSVL.

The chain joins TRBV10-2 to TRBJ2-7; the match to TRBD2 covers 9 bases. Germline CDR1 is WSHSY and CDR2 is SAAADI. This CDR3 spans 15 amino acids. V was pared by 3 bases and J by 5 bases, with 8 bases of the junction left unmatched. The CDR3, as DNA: TGCGCCAGCAGTGAATTAGCGGGAGCTGGCCACGAGCAGTACTTC. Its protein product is CASSELAGAGHEQYF.

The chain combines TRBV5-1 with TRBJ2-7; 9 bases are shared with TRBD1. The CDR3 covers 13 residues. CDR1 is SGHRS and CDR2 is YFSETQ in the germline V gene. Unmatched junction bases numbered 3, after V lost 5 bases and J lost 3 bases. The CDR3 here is CASRTGQGYEQYF. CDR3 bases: TGCGCCAGCAGGACGGGACAGGGCTACGAGCAGTACTTC.

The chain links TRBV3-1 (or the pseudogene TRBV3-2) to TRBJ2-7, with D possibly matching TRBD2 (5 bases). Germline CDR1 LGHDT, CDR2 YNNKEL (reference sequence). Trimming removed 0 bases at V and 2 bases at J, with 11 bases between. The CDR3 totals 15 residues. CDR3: CASSQDRDRAYEQYF. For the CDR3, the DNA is TGTGCCAGCAGCCAAGATCGGGATAGGGCCTACGAGCAGTACTTC.

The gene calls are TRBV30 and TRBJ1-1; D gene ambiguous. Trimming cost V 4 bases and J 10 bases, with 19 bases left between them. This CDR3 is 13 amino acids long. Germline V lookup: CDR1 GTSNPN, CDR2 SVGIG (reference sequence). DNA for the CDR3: TGTGCCTGGATGAAAGCCCAGGTGGCGACAGCTTTCTTT. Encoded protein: CAWMKAQVATAFF.

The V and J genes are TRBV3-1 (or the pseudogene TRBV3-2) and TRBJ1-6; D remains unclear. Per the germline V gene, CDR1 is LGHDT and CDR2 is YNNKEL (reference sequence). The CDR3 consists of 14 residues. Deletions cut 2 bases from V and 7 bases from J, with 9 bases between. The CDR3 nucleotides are TGTGCCAGCAGCCAATGGACGGGAAATTCACCCCTCCACTTT. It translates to CASSQWTGNSPLHF.

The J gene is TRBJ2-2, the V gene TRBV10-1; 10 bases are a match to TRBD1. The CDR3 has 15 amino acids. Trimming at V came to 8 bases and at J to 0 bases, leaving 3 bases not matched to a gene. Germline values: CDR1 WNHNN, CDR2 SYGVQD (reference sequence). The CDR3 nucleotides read TGCGCCAGCCGCGGACAGGGGGCGAACACCGGGGAGCTGTTTTTT. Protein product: CASRGQGANTGELFF.

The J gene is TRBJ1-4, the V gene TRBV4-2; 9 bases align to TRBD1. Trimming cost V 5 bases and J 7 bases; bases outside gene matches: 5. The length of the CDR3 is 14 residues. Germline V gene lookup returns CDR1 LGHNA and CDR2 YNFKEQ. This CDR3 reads CASSVGQGREKLFF. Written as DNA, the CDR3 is TGTGCCAGCAGCGTGGGACAGGGTCGTGAAAAACTGTTTTTT.

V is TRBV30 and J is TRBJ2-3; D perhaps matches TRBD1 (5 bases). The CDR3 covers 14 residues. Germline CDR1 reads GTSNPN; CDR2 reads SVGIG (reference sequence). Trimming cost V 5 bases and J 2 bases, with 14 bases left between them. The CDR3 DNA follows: TGTGCCTGGGGGCTAGGGGCCACCACAGATACGCAGTATTTT. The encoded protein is CAWGLGATTDTQYF. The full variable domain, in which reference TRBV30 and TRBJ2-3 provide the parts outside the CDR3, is SQTIHQWPATLVQPVGSPLSLECTVEGTSNPNLYWYRQAAGRGLQLLFYSVGIGQISSEVPQNLSASRPQDRQFILSSKKLLLSDSGFYLCAWGLGATTDTQYFGPGTRLTVL.

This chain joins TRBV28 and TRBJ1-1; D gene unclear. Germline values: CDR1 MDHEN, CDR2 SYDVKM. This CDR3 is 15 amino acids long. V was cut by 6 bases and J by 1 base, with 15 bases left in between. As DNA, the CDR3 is TGTGCCAGCAGGGCCCTCCCTGGGAGGAACACTGAAGCTTTCTTT. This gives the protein CASRALPGRNTEAFF.

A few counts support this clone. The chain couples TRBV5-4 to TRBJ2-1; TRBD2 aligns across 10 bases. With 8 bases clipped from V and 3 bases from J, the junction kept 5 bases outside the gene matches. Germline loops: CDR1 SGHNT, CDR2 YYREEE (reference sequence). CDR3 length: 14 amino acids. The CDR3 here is CASTASGSYNEQFF. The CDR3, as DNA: TGTGCCAGTACCGCTAGCGGGAGCTACAATGAGCAGTTCTTC.

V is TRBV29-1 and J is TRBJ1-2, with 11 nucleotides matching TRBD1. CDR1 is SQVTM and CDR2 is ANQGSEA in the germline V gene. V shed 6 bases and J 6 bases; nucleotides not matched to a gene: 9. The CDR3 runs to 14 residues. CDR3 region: CSVVRPGQGDGYTF. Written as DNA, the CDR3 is TGCAGCGTCGTACGACCGGGACAGGGGGATGGCTACACCTTC. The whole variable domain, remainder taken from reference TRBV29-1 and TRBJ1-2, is SAVISQKPSRDICQRGTSLTIQCQVDSQVTMMFWYRQQPGQSLTLIATANQGSEATYESGFVIDKFPISRPNLTFSTLTVSNMSPEDSSIYLCSVVRPGQGDGYTFGSGTRLTVV.